This T cell receptor (beta chain) was identified during a study of blood T cell repertoires in COVID-19. The length of the CDR3 is 15 residues. V gave up 7 bases and J gave up 9 bases; unmatched junction bases: 13. Germline assignment: CDR1 MNHEY and CDR2 SVGAGI. Researchers sorted participants into cohorts using their self-reported clinical history. This table comes from immunoSEQ multiplex PCR, and its TCRdb copy is limited to in-frame clones, with some not included. The repertoire holds about 250,000 clones, with about 88% as singletons. Sample: PBMCs or T cells enriched from blood (not recorded which). This clonotype was sampled from a woman aged 45 to 65 who had recovered from COVID-19. This chain links TRBV6-5 with TRBJ2-1; TRBD2 aligns across 9 bases. This CDR3 is CASTSPGSGRIEQFF. DNA of the CDR3: TGTGCCAGCACTTCTCCGGGTAGCGGGAGAATTGAGCAGTTCTTC.